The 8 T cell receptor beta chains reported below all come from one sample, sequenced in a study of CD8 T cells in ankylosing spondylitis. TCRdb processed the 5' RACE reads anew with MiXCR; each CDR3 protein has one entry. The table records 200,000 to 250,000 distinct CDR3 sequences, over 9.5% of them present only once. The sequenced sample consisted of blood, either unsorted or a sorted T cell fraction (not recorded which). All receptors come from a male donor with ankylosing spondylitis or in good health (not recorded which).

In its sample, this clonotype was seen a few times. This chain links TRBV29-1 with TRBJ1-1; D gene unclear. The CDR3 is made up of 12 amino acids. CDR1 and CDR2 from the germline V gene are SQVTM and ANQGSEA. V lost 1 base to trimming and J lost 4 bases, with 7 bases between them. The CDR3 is CSVEGGGTEAFF. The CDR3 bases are TGCAGCGTTGAAGGGGGAGGCACTGAAGCTTTCTTT.

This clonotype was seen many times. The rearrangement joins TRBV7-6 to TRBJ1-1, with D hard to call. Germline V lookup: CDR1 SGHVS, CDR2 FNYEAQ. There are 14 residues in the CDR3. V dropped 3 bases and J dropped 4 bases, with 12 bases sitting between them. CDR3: CASSLVWGVTEAFF. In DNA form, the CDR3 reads TGTGCCAGCAGCTTGGTCTGGGGAGTCACTGAAGCTTTCTTT. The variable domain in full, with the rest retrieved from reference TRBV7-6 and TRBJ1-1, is GAGVSQSPRYKVTKRGQDVALRCDPISGHVSLYWYRQALGQGPEFLTYFNYEAQQDKSGLPNDRFSAERPEGSISTLTIQRTEQRDSAMYRCASSLVWGVTEAFFGQGTRLTVV.

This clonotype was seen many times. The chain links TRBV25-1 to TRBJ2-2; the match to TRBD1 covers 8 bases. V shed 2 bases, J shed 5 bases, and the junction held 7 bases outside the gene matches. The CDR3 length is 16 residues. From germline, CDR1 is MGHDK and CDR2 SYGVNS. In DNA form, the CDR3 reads TGTGCCAGCAGTGAAGGTCCAGGGGGCTTAACCGGGGAGCTGTTTTTT. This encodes CASSEGPGGLTGELFF. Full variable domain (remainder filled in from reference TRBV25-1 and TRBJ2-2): EADIYQTPRYLVIGTGKKITLECSQTMGHDKMYWYQQDPGMELHLIHYSYGVNSTEKGDLSSESTVSRIRTEHFPLTLESARPSHTSQYLCASSEGPGGLTGELFFGEGSRLTVL.

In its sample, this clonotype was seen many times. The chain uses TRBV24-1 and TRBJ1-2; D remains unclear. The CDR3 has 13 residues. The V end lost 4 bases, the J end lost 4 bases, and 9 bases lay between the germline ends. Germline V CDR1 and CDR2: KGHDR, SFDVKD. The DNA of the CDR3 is TGTGCCACCAGTGACACTGGGCTCTATGGCTACACCTTC. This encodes CATSDTGLYGYTF.

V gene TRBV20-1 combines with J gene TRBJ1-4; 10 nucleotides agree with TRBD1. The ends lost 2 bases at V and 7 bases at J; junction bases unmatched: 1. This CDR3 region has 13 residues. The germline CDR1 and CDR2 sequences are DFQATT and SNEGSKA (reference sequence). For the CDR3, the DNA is TGCAGTGCTAGAAGGGACAGGGGTGAAAAACTGTTTTTT. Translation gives CSARRDRGEKLFF.

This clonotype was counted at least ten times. The CDR3 loop reads CAISEDRVSETQYF. The DNA for the CDR3 is TGTGCCATCAGTGAAGACAGGGTCTCGGAGACCCAGTACTTC. The genes are TRBV10-3 and TRBJ2-5; TRBD1 matches at 7 bases. The CDR3 has 14 amino acids. The V gene's germline CDR1 is ENHRY and CDR2 SYGVKD. With 3 bases clipped from V and 5 bases from J, the junction kept 6 bases outside the gene matches.

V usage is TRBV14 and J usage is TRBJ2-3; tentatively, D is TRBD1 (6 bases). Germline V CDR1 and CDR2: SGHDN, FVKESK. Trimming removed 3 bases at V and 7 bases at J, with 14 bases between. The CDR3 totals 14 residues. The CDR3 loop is CASSQGQKANTQYF. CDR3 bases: TGTGCCAGCAGCCAGGGACAAAAGGCTAATACGCAGTATTTT.

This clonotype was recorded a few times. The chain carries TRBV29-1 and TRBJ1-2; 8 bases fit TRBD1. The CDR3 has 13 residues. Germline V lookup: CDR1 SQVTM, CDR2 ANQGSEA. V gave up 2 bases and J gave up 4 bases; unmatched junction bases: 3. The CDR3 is CSVETGGVYGYTF. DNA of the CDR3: TGCAGCGTTGAAACAGGGGGTGTCTATGGCTACACCTTC.